This note documents a single TCR beta chain sequence. This sample is drawn from a study of blood T cell repertoires in COVID-19. Across the study: T cells, B-cell-depleted T cells, or PBMCs supplied cDNA or gDNA.

The ends were cut back, 1 base at V and 6 bases at J, with 13 bases in the middle. Germline values: CDR1 LNHDA, CDR2 SQIVND (reference sequence). The CDR3 length is 15 residues. In the original analysis: Nucleated cell number was recorded as an estimate derived from reference gene primer amplification. Some clones are missing from TCRdb's copy, which holds only in-frame ones; the method was immunoSEQ multiplex PCR. The D gene and trimming were derived from the DNA, and the V and J assignments and clone size from that table. Seen here are more than 150,000 clones, about 85% observed once, and the top ten hold 9.8%.

This TCR derives from a woman older than 75 with acute or convalescent COVID-19. V usage is TRBV19 and J usage is TRBJ1-5; D ambiguous. The source material was peripheral blood. This chain's CDR3 is CASSIAPVNLQPQHF. CDR3 DNA sequence: TGTGCCAGTAGTATAGCGCCAGTCAACCTTCAGCCCCAGCATTTT.